This T cell receptor beta chain stems from a study of T cells in Graves' hyperthyroidism and ophthalmopathy (dated by TCRdb to between 2018 and 2021). About the study as a whole: Peripheral blood samples were taken at initial diagnosis, before any treatment was given. To identify distinguishing TCR V-J signatures, a discovery cohort of 90 to 100 patients was used, comprising under 45 with Graves' ophthalmopathy and some 57 with stable Graves' hyperthyroidism. Prospective prediction of ophthalmopathy was tested in an independent validation cohort of 18 to 20 hyperthyroidism patients and some 17 patients who later progressed to ophthalmopathy. The roughly 90 discovery patients were divided at random into training and test sets in a 7:3 ratio. In addition, the study compared T-cell repertoires in thyroid tissue and in blood from several Graves' hyperthyroidism patients. Once sampling was done, hyperthyroidism patients were given methimazole at a starting dose of 30 mg daily, whereas ophthalmopathy patients were given high-dose intravenous methylprednisolone. The paper reports TCR Vbeta CDR3 sequencing of roughly 140 peripheral blood samples: some 41 ophthalmopathy, some 80 hyperthyroidism and around 17 progressor patients. Results and caveats for the whole study, not just this receptor: A model built on a 13 V-J signature distinguished ophthalmopathy from stable hyperthyroidism, reaching approximately 89% sensitivity and 81% to 83% specificity in cross-validation and 80%/75% in testing. No statistical method was used to fix the sample size in advance, and group allocation was not hidden from the investigators. In validation, the model predicted progression to ophthalmopathy a median of 6.5 months before onset, with about 64% sensitivity and about 72% specificity. Most expanded thyroid clonotypes (frequency above 0.001) were also found in blood, which suggests that blood repertoires may mirror thyroid immune responses.

Stable Graves' hyperthyroidism was defined as the absence of progression to ophthalmopathy over 18 months of follow-up. Hyperthyroidism patients were aged 18 to 65 years and newly diagnosed, with disease duration of less than 2 months. The study excluded patients with uncontrolled infections, other autoimmune diseases, pregnancy or lactation. Diagnoses were established on the basis of clinical symptoms, serum thyroxine and TRAb, thyroid ultrasound, and orbital computed tomography. Ficoll-Paque density gradient centrifugation was used to isolate PBMCs from around 10 ml of fresh peripheral blood. Total RNA was extracted using Trizol reagent, and RNA quality was assessed on an Agilent 2100 Bioanalyzer. The TCR beta CDR3 regions were amplified from the RNA transcripts. The TCR CDR3 was subjected to a first round of RT-PCR using the HTBI primer set and the Qiagen OneStep RT-PCR kit. Libraries were constructed in a second round of multiplex PCR, after which size selection and purification were carried out. Libraries were sequenced paired-end with 100 bp reads on an Illumina HiSeq2000. In the paper's pipeline: SOAPnuke was used to process the raw data, with reads discarded if the reads contained adapters or uncalled bases, had a mean Phred below 15, or lacked an exact constant-primer or identifier match. COPE v1.2.5 was used to merge the high-quality paired reads, and each unique nucleotide sequence was defined as a clonotype. MiTCR v1.1 was used to align clonotypes to the IMGT TRBV, TRBD and TRBJ reference segments. Only V-J combinations with frequency above 0.0001, covering 99% to 99.2% of repertoires, were analysed. A TCS score was defined as the ratio between F50 (clonal expansion) and ExV (chaos), using BLOSUM62-based TCRdist between CDR3 peptides within each V-J. Welch's t-statistics and random forest reduced some 510 V-J features to 13, which were used in a naive Bayes classifier (R e1071). The public sequencing data were trimmed at Q25 with fastp and processed into clonotypes with MiXCR by TCRdb, which kept only in-frame beta chains. CDR3 protein duplicates are merged, each entry listing the most common genes and DNA. It is TCRdb's table, rather than the study itself, that gives the V and J calls and clone size. A total of 300,000 to 450,000 distinct CDR3 sequences appear in this sample, roughly 14% of them only once. The ten top clones hold more than 9.5% of the sample.

The sample holds many counts of this clonotype. No antigen is known for it. Base qualities are not recorded, but no much larger clone differs from it by a single base. V loses 6 bases, J loses 8 bases, and the germline ends lie 16 bases apart. From the cysteine up to the phenylalanine, the CDR3 has a length of 14 residues. This entry keeps only the CDR3 DNA: 42 bases, framed from base 1. Via the germline V gene, CDR1 is MNHEY and CDR2 SVGAGI. This chain joins TRBV6-5 to TRBJ1-4; the D gene is perhaps TRBD1, from 5 matching bases. This sequence was found in a woman aged 60-75 years with Graves' hyperthyroidism. The sample comprised blood. CDR3 protein: CASRAGTGWEKLFF. The nucleotide sequence is given as TGTGCCAGCAGAGCCGGGACGGGATGGGAAAAACTGTTTTTT.